Reported below is one T cell receptor (beta chain). As yet, its antigen is unknown. TCRdb's copy holds only in-frame clones and misses some; the assay was immunoSEQ multiplex PCR. This sample has about 81,000 clones, with approximately 88% found just once. Sample time point: pretreatment peripheral blood. CDR1 is SGHTA, CDR2 FQGTGA, per germline. V trimming: 4 bases; J trimming: 3 bases; junction bases outside the gene matches: 16. The length of the CDR3 is 18 residues. These data are taken from a study of PD-L1 blockade in urothelial cancer. Study context: Blood was subjected to analysis at 3 weeks (second dose) and 6 weeks following treatment start.

Findings and limits, study-wide: Clones that were tumor-associated expanded more in the blood of durable-benefit patients at 3 weeks.

The TCR was taken from a woman aged 80 or over with urothelial cancer. The gene calls are TRBV7-3 and TRBJ2-7; 9 positions match TRBD1. The sequenced sample was PBMCs, obtained around atezolizumab (anti-PD-L1) treatment. As DNA, the CDR3 is TGTGCCAGCAGCTCCGACGGAAGAGGACAGGGGAGATACTACGAGCAGTACTTC. This sequence encodes CASSSDGRGQGRYYEQYF. Supplemented by reference TRBV7-3 and TRBJ2-7, the full variable domain reads GAGVSQTPSNKVTEKGKYVELRCDPISGHTALYWYRQSLGQGPEFLIYFQGTGAADDSGLPNDRFFAVRPEGSVSTLKIQRTERGDSAVYLCASSSDGRGQGRYYEQYFGPGTRLTVT.